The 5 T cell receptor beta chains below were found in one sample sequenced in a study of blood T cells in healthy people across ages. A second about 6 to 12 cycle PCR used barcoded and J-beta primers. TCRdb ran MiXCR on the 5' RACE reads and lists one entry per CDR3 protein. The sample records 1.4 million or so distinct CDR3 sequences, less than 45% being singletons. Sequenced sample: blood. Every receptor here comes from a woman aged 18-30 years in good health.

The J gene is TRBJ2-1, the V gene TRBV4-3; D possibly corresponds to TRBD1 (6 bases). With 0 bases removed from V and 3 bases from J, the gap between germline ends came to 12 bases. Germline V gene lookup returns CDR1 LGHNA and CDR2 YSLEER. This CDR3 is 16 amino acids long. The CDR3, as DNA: TGCGCCAGCAGCCAAGATGCACCCAGGGGCTACAATGAGCAGTTCTTC. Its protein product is CASSQDAPRGYNEQFF.

The chain's CDR3 is CSVEVARGTSTDTQYF. CDR3 nucleotide sequence: TGCAGCGTTGAAGTGGCGCGGGGGACTAGCACAGATACGCAGTATTTT. The V call is TRBV29-1, the J call TRBJ2-3; 7 bases align to TRBD2. The CDR3 has 16 amino acids. Germline V gene lookup returns CDR1 SQVTM and CDR2 ANQGSEA. V gave up 1 base and J gave up 0 bases; unmatched junction bases: 7.

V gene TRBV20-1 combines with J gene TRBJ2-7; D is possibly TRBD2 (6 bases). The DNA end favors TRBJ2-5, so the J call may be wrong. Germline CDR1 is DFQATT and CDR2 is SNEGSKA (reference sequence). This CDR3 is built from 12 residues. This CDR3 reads CSAMAGRETQYF. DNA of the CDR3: TGCAGTGCAATGGCGGGGAGGGAGACCCAGTACTTC.

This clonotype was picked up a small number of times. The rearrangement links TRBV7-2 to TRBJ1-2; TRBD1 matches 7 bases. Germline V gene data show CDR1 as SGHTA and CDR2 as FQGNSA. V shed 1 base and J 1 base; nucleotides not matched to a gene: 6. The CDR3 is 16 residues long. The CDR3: CASSLGGTGVNYGYTF. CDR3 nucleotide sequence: TGTGCCAGCAGCTTAGGTGGTACAGGGGTTAACTATGGCTACACCTTC.

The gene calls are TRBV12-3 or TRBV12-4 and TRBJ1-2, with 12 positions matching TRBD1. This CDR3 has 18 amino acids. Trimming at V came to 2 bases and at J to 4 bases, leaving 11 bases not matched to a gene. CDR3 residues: CASSLKIGDRGPGYGYTF. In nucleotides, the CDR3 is TGTGCCAGCAGTTTAAAAATCGGGGACAGGGGGCCTGGCTATGGCTACACCTTC.